The present T cell receptor beta chain was sequenced within a study of blood T cell repertoires in COVID-19. In the study overall: The cDNA or gDNA used as material had been derived from T cells, B-cell-depleted T cells, or PBMCs.

The CDR3 consists of 15 residues. Germline values: CDR1 SGHRS, CDR2 YFSETQ. Trimming at V came to 4 bases and at J to 4 bases, leaving 5 bases not matched to a gene. Study processing details: The authors estimated nucleated cell counts from reference gene primer amplification. Only in-frame clones appear in the TCRdb table, and some are missing; sequencing was by immunoSEQ multiplex PCR. Clonal size and the V and J genes are those of that table, whereas D and trimming came from the DNA. The data hold about 260,000 clones, with 84% observed a single time. All enrollees were about 18 to 90 years old and from approximately 25 US areas. Cohorts were based on clinical histories the participants reported.

This TCR derives from a man aged 25-45 years with acute COVID-19. Sequenced: PBMCs or T cells enriched from blood (not recorded which). This chain uses TRBV5-1 with TRBJ1-5, with 10 nucleotides matching TRBD1. CDR3 DNA: TGCGCCAGCAGCGTGACAGGGGGCCGGAATCAGCCCCAGCATTTT. Translated: CASSVTGGRNQPQHF.